This TCR beta chain was captured by sequencing in a study of CD8+CD57+ T cells in acquired aplastic anemia. In the study overall: 3.2 ug was the average amount of DNA from sorted CD4+ and CD8+ cells. Findings and caveats of the study: Researchers report that 25 to 35 CD8+ CDR3 sequences appeared in both patients and controls. Any difference that existed in CD8+ Simpson's diversity between patients and controls was not significant.

Deletions cut 1 base from V and 3 bases from J, with 6 bases between. The CDR3 is made up of 13 amino acids. Investigators profiled TCR beta VDJ and CDR3 from genomic DNA template. Each CDR3 protein gets one entry after TCRdb re-called the reads with MiXCR. This sample has just over 400,000 distinct CDR3 sequences, with about 70% found just once. This clonotype occurred many times. What it binds is unknown. Sequences were obtained from sorted CD4+, CD8+, or CD8+CD57+ T cells (not recorded which) from PBMCs. The rearrangement joins TRBV12-3 or TRBV12-4 to TRBJ1-1; tentative D call: TRBD1 (5 bases). This clonotype originated in a human donor in good health, serving as a control. As DNA, the CDR3 is TGTGCCAGCAGTTTAGACAGGTACACTGAAGCTTTCTTT. Its translation is CASSLDRYTEAFF.